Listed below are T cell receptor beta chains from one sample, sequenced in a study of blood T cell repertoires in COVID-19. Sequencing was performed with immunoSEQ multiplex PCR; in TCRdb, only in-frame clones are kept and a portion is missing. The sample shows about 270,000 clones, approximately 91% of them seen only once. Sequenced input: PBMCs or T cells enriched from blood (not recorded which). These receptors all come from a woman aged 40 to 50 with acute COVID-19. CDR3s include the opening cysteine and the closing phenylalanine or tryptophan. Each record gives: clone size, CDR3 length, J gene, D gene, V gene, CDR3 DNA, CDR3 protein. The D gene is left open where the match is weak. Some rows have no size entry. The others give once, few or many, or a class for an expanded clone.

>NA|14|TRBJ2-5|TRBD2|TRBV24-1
TGTGCCACCAGTGAGGCGGGAGAAGGAGAGACCCAGTACTTC
CATSEAGEGETQYF
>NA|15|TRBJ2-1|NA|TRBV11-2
TGTGCCAGCAGCTTAGACAGGGTTCCCTACAATGAGCAGTTCTTC
CASSLDRVPYNEQFF
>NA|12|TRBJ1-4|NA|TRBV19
TGTGCCAGTACAGACTATGAGGAAAAACTGTTTTTT
CASTDYEEKLFF
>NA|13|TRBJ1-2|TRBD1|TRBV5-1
TGCGCCAGCAGCTTGGGGACAGGGGTCGGCTACACCTTC
CASSLGTGVGYTF
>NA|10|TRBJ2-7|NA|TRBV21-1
TGTGCCAGCAGTATTCGTGAGCAGTACTTC
CASSIREQYF
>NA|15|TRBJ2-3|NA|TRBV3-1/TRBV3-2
TGTGCCAGCAGCCAAGATTTCTCCTCCACAGATACGCAGTATTTT
CASSQDFSSTDTQYF
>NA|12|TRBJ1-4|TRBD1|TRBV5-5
TGTGCCAGCACCATGGACAGGGAAAAACTGTTTTTT
CASTMDREKLFF
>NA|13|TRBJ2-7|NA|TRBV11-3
TGTGCCAGCAGCTTAGGGGGAGACTACGAGCAGTACTTC
CASSLGGDYEQYF
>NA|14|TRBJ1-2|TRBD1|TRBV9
TGTGCCAGCAGCGTAGCCGGGACAGCGAATGGCTACACCTTC
CASSVAGTANGYTF
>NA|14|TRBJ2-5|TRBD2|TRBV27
TGTGCCAGCAGTTGGACTAGCGGAAAAGAGACCCAGTACTTC
CASSWTSGKETQYF
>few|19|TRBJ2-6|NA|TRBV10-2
TGCGCCAGCAGCCAGCCTCCAAGGGACATAACTTCTGGGGCCAACGTCCTGACTTTC
CASSQPPRDITSGANVLTF
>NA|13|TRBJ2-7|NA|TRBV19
TGTGCCAGTAGTATGGGCAGAGCCTACGAGCAGTACTTC
CASSMGRAYEQYF
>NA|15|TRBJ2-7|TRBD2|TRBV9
TGTGCCAGCAGCGTAGGGGCGGGAGTCTCCTACGAGCAGTACTTC
CASSVGAGVSYEQYF
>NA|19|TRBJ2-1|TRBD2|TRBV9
TGTGCCAGCAGCGTAAATCCCCCAATTACTAGCGGGAGGGCAAATGAGCAGTTCTTC
CASSVNPPITSGRANEQFF
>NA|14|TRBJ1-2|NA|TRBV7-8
TGTGCCAGCAGCCCCGGGCAGGGTAACTATGGCTACACCTTC
CASSPGQGNYGYTF
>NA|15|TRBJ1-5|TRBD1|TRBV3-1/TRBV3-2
TGTGCCAGCAGCCAAGGGACAGGGGGCTATCAGCCCCAGCATTTT
CASSQGTGGYQPQHF
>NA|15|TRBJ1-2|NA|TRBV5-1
TGCGCCAGCAGCTTGGATGGGGACACCAACTATGGCTACACCTTC
CASSLDGDTNYGYTF
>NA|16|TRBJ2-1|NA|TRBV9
TGTGCCAGCAGCGTAGGGGGGCGGGAGAAGGCCAATGAGCAGTTCTTC
CASSVGGREKANEQFF
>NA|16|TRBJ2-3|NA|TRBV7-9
TGTGCCAGCAGCTTTCGATGGGGGGGCCTGGCAGATACGCAGTATTTT
CASSFRWGGLADTQYF
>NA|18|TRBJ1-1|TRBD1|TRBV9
TGTGCCAGCAGCGTAGCTCAAGATTCGTGGGGACAGGGCTTTGAAGCTTTCTTT
CASSVAQDSWGQGFEAFF
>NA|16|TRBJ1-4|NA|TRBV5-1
TGCGCCAGCAGCTTTTTTCCCGCGGTAGGTTCAGAAAAACTGTTTTTT
CASSFFPAVGSEKLFF
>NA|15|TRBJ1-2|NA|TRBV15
TGTGCCACCAGCAGATCTCGGACAGCTAACTATGGCTACACCTTC
CATSRSRTANYGYTF
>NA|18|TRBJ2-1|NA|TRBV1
TGCACCAGCAGCCAATTCCGAACTAGCGGACCCTCCTACAATGAGCAGTTCTTC
CTSSQFRTSGPSYNEQFF
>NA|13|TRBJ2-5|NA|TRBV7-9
TGTGCCAGCAGCTTACTTCAGGCTGCGACCCAGTACTTC
CASSLLQAATQYF
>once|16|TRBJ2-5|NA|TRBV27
TGTGCCAGCAGTCCCTATCGGGGGATAGACCAAGAGACCCAGTACTTC
CASSPYRGIDQETQYF
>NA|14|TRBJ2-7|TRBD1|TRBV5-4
TGTGCCAGCAGCTTGGTAGTGGACAGGGGCGAGCAGTACTTC
CASSLVVDRGEQYF
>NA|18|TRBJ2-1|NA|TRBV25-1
TGTGCCAGCAGTGGCTCGACCCTCAGGGGTCTTTACTACAATGAGCAGTTCTTC
CASSGSTLRGLYYNEQFF
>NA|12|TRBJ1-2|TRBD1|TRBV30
TGTGCCTGGGAGACAGGGGGTATTGGCTACACCTTC
CAWETGGIGYTF
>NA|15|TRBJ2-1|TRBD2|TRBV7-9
TGTGCCAGCACCCGGGGGGGCCACTCCTACAATGAGCAGTTCTTC
CASTRGGHSYNEQFF
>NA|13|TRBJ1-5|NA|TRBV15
TGTGCCACCAGCAGAGATCCCAGTCAGCCCCAGCATTTT
CATSRDPSQPQHF
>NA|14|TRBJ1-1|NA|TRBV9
TGTGCCAGCAGCCCCAGGGTGTCGAGCACTGAAGCTTTCTTT
CASSPRVSSTEAFF
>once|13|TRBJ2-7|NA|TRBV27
TGTGCCAGCAGTTTAGGGCAGAACTACGAGCAGTACTTC
CASSLGQNYEQYF
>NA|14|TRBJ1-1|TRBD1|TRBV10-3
TGTGCCATCAGTGACCAGACAGGGAAGACTGAAGCTTTCTTT
CAISDQTGKTEAFF
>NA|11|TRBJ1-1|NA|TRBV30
TGTGCCTGGAACAGAGCCGGCGAAGCTTTCTTT
CAWNRAGEAFF
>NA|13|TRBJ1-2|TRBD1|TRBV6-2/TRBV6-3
TGTGCCAGCAGTTACGGGACAGGGAATGGCTACACCTTC
CASSYGTGNGYTF
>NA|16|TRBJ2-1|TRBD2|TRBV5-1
TGCGCCAGCAGCGGGGTGACTAGCGAATTAAACAATGAGCAGTTCTTC
CASSGVTSELNNEQFF
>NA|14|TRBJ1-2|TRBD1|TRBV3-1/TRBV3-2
TGTGCCAGCAGCCGGGACAGGACATTCTATGGCTACACCTTC
CASSRDRTFYGYTF
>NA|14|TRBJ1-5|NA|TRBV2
TGTGCCAGCAGTCCTGACAGGCGCAATCAGCCCCAGCATTTT
CASSPDRRNQPQHF